This note documents a single T cell receptor beta chain sequence. Its antigen is currently unknown. The sample belongs to a study of cytomegalovirus exposure and HLA in healthy donors. Background on the study: The approximately 610 first-cohort repertoires shared a platform with the approximately 120 validation repertoires, as reported in a later analysis.

Profiled with immunoSEQ multiplex PCR; TCRdb holds only in-frame clones, not every one. The table includes under 300,000 clones, nearly 90% detected once. Findings and limits, study-wide: Three chains linked to CMV were shown in vitro to be specific for CMV antigens.

This CDR3 is 14 amino acids long. In germline, CDR1 is MDHEN, CDR2 SYDVKM. V was clipped by 4 bases and J by 4 bases, with 13 bases between them. This clonotype was sampled from a woman between 18 and 30 years old in good health and CMV-seronegative. This chain joins TRBV28 and TRBJ2-5; tentatively, D is TRBD2 (5 bases). Sequencing was carried out using PBMCs. The CDR3 protein is CASSSLEGRETQYF. The CDR3 coding sequence is TGTGCCAGCAGTTCTCTAGAGGGCAGAGAGACCCAGTACTTC.